These T cell receptor beta chains were read from a single sample in a study of blood T cell repertoires in COVID-19. The method was immunoSEQ multiplex PCR; TCRdb's version includes in-frame clones alone and lacks a portion of them. The repertoire holds over 130,000 clones, with about 90% as singletons. The sample was peripheral blood. These receptors were taken from a woman in her sixties with active or convalescent COVID-19. Both conserved end residues are trimmed from each CDR3.

v_gene: TRBV4-3
j_gene: TRBJ1-1
CDR3aa: ASSQEGGNTEAF

v_gene: TRBV12-3/TRBV12-4
j_gene: TRBJ1-1
CDR3aa: ASREGGITEAF

v_gene: TRBV6-2/TRBV6-3
j_gene: TRBJ1-5
CDR3aa: ASSLDSSNQPQH

v_gene: TRBV19
j_gene: TRBJ2-3
CDR3aa: ASSTNQNTGTSRADTQY

v_gene: TRBV30
j_gene: TRBJ1-5
CDR3aa: AWSVGQGINQPQH

v_gene: TRBV5-4
j_gene: TRBJ2-5
CDR3aa: ASSLGLAPETQY

v_gene: TRBV12-3/TRBV12-4
j_gene: TRBJ1-1
CDR3aa: ASSLGVTEAF

v_gene: TRBV6-2/TRBV6-3
j_gene: TRBJ2-3
CDR3aa: ASSALPMTSGRTDTQY

v_gene: TRBV3-1/TRBV3-2
j_gene: TRBJ2-7
CDR3aa: ASSQQGNSYEQY

v_gene: TRBV5-1
j_gene: TRBJ2-1
CDR3aa: ASSLASTSGYNEQF

v_gene: TRBV7-2
j_gene: TRBJ1-6
CDR3aa: ASSLLGQGDNSPLH

v_gene: TRBV13
j_gene: TRBJ1-2
CDR3aa: ASSIDRENGYT

v_gene: TRBV19
j_gene: TRBJ1-1
CDR3aa: ASIQKLNTEAF

v_gene: TRBV5-6
j_gene: TRBJ1-2
CDR3aa: ASSLWWLENYGYT

v_gene: TRBV10-2
j_gene: TRBJ2-1
CDR3aa: ASSESTRGWMSSYNEQF

v_gene: TRBV18
j_gene: TRBJ1-2
CDR3aa: ASSQDEGTMGGYT

v_gene: TRBV13
j_gene: TRBJ2-6
CDR3aa: ASRSTGTGANVLT

v_gene: TRBV19
j_gene: TRBJ1-5
CDR3aa: ASTTSGGSNQPQH

v_gene: TRBV2
j_gene: TRBJ2-5
CDR3aa: ASSRQLQETQY

v_gene: TRBV30
j_gene: TRBJ2-3
CDR3aa: AWSGAQGPPN

v_gene: TRBV30
j_gene: TRBJ1-1
CDR3aa: AWSVGLGGTEAF

v_gene: TRBV12-3/TRBV12-4
j_gene: TRBJ1-2
CDR3aa: ASSTGQGGT

v_gene: TRBV3-1/TRBV3-2
j_gene: TRBJ2-1
CDR3aa: ASSQAQDGTSGGNEQF

v_gene: TRBV4-2
j_gene: TRBJ2-2
CDR3aa: ASSHGDRTGELF

v_gene: TRBV5-1
j_gene: TRBJ2-7
CDR3aa: ASSLGDRGSEQY

v_gene: TRBV2
j_gene: TRBJ2-5
CDR3aa: ATLLGGRAVETQY

v_gene: TRBV7-2
j_gene: TRBJ2-3
CDR3aa: ASSLNLAGGHDTQY

v_gene: TRBV9
j_gene: TRBJ2-2
CDR3aa: ASSPRTERNTGELF

v_gene: TRBV24-1
j_gene: TRBJ1-6
CDR3aa: ATSDSGNYNSPLH

v_gene: TRBV18
j_gene: TRBJ1-5
CDR3aa: ASSQSTGEPQH

v_gene: TRBV7-9
j_gene: TRBJ1-4
CDR3aa: ASRVRYRDGGPNEKLF

v_gene: TRBV10-3
j_gene: TRBJ1-2
CDR3aa: AIRDRVENYGYT

v_gene: TRBV30
j_gene: TRBJ1-2
CDR3aa: AWSVSVRAGGYT

v_gene: TRBV7-9
j_gene: TRBJ2-7
CDR3aa: ASSLEGGEQY

v_gene: TRBV7-3
j_gene: TRBJ1-5
CDR3aa: ASSPDRTNQPQH

v_gene: TRBV12-3/TRBV12-4
j_gene: TRBJ2-1
CDR3aa: ASAGTAYNEQF

v_gene: TRBV19
j_gene: TRBJ1-1
CDR3aa: ASQTKTGTDTEAF

v_gene: TRBV15
j_gene: TRBJ2-1
CDR3aa: ATSRGPHNEQF

v_gene: TRBV19
j_gene: TRBJ1-5
CDR3aa: ASRLQGLSNQPQH

v_gene: TRBV4-1
j_gene: TRBJ1-4
CDR3aa: ASSQDEARGSPMLF

v_gene: TRBV4-1
j_gene: TRBJ1-1
CDR3aa: ASSRGSGTRNTEAF

v_gene: TRBV5-4
j_gene: TRBJ1-2
CDR3aa: ASSQMVNYGYT

v_gene: TRBV6-5
j_gene: TRBJ1-1
CDR3aa: ASNRQENTEAF

v_gene: TRBV29-1
j_gene: TRBJ2-5
CDR3aa: SVASGETQY

v_gene: TRBV2
j_gene: TRBJ1-1
CDR3aa: ASSDRRGAF

v_gene: TRBV5-6
j_gene: TRBJ2-1
CDR3aa: ASSLEETSGEQF

v_gene: TRBV5-1
j_gene: TRBJ1-1
CDR3aa: ASSSGQGGTEAF

v_gene: TRBV4-3
j_gene: TRBJ2-5
CDR3aa: ASSQDRGGAGPQETQY

v_gene: TRBV5-4
j_gene: TRBJ1-6
CDR3aa: ASSLWGHGIGNSPLH

v_gene: TRBV19
j_gene: TRBJ2-1
CDR3aa: ASRRHGTDLYEQF

v_gene: TRBV3-1/TRBV3-2
j_gene: TRBJ1-1
CDR3aa: ASSQVGRNTEAF

v_gene: TRBV2
j_gene: TRBJ2-5
CDR3aa: ASRPTSGETQY

v_gene: TRBV2
j_gene: TRBJ1-2
CDR3aa: ASSGQGLGYGYT

v_gene: TRBV27
j_gene: TRBJ1-6
CDR3aa: ARGADRPYNSPLH

v_gene: TRBV6-6
j_gene: TRBJ1-2
CDR3aa: ASRGGVAYGYT

v_gene: TRBV19
j_gene: TRBJ2-3
CDR3aa: ASSPNPSSTLTDTQY